One T cell receptor (beta chain) is described in this entry. Its antigen is not identified. Method: immunoSEQ multiplex PCR; TCRdb's copy keeps in-frame clones and lacks some. The sample holds around 130,000 clones, about nine tenths seen once. Germline loops: CDR1 LGHNT, CDR2 FRNRAP. This CDR3 is 15 amino acids long. Trimming took 6 bases from V and 5 from J, leaving 16 bases between them. The data are from a study of T cell responses to AZD1222 COVID-19 vaccine. Findings of the study overall: Nearly half of the spike-specific TCRs reportedly recognize variant regions that carry no mutations. Mapped onto spike, vaccine-associated CD4 TCRs spanned it and were dominant at 160-218 and 743-854. Just six people given AZD1222 tested seropositive at baseline.

This chain uses TRBV12-5 with TRBJ2-2; D is possibly TRBD1 (6 bases). The material was peripheral blood, obtained on day 0 of AZD1222 vaccination. This TCR came from an adult in good health. The CDR3 nucleotides are TGTGCTAGTGGAGCCGGGACACTAAGGACCGGGGAGCTGTTTTTT. Protein: CASGAGTLRTGELFF.